This T cell receptor (beta chain) emerged from a study of shared clonotypes between healthy human individuals. Background on the study: In total, the donors were a couple of women and a few men aged 18 to 49. Overall study results and limits: The study found lower generation probabilities in non-shared clonotypes than in those shared by all four donors.

The CDR3 loop spans 16 amino acids. Germline assignment: CDR1 SGDLS and CDR2 YYNGEE. Trimming took 3 bases from V and 1 from J, leaving 15 bases between them. From CD4+ cells came CD45RA+ naive and CD45RA-negative memory subsets. To note about this clone: The antigen remains undetermined.

The assay was run at deep level. TCRdb's table, derived via immunoSEQ multiplex PCR, lists solely in-frame clones and lacks some. The sample lists about 710,000 clones; around 73% were seen once. The V gene is TRBV9, the J gene TRBJ2-3, with D perhaps assigned TRBD1 or TRBD2 (7 bases each). The sequenced sample consisted of memory CD4+ T cells sorted from blood. The subset: CD45RA-negative fraction. The sequence derives from a woman between 25 and 40 years old in good health. This chain's CDR3 is CASSGGGGGRTDTQYF. In nucleotides, the CDR3 is TGTGCCAGCAGCGGAGGGGGCGGGGGACGCACAGATACGCAGTATTTT.